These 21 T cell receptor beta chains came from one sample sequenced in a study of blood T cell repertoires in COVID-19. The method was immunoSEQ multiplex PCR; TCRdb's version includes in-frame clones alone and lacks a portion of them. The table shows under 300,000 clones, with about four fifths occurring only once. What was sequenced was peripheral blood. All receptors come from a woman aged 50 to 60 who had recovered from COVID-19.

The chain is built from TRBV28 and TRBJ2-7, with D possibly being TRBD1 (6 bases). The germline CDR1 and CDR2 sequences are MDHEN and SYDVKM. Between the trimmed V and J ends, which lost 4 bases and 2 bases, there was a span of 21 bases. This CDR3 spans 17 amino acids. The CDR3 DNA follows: TGTGCCAGCAGTTGGGGCAGGGACAAACTCGTAACCTACGAGCAGTACTTC. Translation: CASSWGRDKLVTYEQYF.

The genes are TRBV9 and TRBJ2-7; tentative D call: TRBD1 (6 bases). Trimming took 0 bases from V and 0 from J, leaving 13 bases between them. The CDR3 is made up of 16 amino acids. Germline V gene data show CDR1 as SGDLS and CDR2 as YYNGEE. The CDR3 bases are TGTGCCAGCAGCGTAGGAGGGTGGGACAACTCCTACGAGCAGTACTTC. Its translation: CASSVGGWDNSYEQYF.

CDR3 nucleotides: TGTGCCAGCAGTAAGTTGGGGGAGGATCAGCCCCAGCATTTT. This codes for CASSKLGEDQPQHF. This chain links TRBV7-9 with TRBJ1-5; D may be TRBD1 (5 bases). Germline CDR1 and CDR2: SEHNR and FQNEAQ (reference sequence). The V end lost 6 bases, the J end lost 5 bases, and 14 bases lay between the germline ends. This CDR3 has 14 residues.

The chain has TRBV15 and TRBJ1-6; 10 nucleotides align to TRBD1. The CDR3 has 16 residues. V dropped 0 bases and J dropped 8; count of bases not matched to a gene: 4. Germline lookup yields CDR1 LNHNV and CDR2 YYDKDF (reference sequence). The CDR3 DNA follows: TGTGCCACCAGCAGAGAGACAGGGGGCGGGTATTCACCCCTCCACTTT. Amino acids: CATSRETGGGYSPLHF.

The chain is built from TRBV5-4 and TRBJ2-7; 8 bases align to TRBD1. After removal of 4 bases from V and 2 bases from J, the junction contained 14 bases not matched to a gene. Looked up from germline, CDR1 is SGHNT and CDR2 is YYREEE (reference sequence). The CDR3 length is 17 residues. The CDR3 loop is CASSPGGTGGFTYEQYF. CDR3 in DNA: TGTGCCAGCAGCCCCGGGGGTACAGGGGGGTTTACCTACGAGCAGTACTTC.

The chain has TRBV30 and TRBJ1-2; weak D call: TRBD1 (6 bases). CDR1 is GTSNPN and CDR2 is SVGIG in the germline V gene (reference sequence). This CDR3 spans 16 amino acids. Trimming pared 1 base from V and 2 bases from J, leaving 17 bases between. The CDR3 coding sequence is TGTGCCTGGAGTGGCAGATCTTTGGGGGCCAACTATGGCTACACCTTC. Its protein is CAWSGRSLGANYGYTF.

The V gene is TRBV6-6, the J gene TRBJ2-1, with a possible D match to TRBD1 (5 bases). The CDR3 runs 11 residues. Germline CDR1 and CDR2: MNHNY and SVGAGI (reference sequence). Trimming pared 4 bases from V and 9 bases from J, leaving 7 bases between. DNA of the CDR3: TGTGCCAGCAGTTCGGACACTGAGCAGTTCTTC. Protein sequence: CASSSDTEQFF.

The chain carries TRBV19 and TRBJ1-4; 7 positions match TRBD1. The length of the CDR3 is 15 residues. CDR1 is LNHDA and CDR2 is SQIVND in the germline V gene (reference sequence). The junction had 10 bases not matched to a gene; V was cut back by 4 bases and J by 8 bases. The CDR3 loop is CASSKGFRTGEKLFF. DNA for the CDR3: TGTGCCAGTAGTAAGGGCTTCCGGACAGGAGAAAAACTGTTTTTT.

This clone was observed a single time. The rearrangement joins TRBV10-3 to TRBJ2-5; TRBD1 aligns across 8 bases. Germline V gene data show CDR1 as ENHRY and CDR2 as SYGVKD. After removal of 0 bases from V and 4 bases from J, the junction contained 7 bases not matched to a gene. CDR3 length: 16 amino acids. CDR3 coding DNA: TGTGCCATCAGTGAGTCTGGGCAGGGGGCAGGAGAGACCCAGTACTTC. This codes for CAISESGQGAGETQYF.

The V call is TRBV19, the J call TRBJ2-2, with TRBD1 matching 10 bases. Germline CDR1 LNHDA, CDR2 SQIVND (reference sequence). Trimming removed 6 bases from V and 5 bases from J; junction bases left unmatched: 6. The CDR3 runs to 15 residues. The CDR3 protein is CASSSGQGLTGELFF. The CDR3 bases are TGTGCCAGTAGCTCGGGACAGGGGTTGACCGGGGAGCTGTTTTTT.

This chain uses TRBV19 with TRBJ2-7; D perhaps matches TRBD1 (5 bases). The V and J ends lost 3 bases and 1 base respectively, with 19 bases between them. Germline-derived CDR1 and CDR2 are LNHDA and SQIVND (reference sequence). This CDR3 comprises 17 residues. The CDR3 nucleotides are TGTGCCAGTAGTATCAGGGCCAGCAGTACCCCTTCCTACGAGCAGTACTTC. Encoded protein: CASSIRASSTPSYEQYF.

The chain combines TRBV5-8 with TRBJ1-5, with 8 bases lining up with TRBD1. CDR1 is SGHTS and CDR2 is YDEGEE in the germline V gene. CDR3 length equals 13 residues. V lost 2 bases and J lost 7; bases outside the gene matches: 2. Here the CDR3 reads CASSFTGGQPQHF. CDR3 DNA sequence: TGTGCCAGCAGCTTTACAGGGGGACAGCCCCAGCATTTT.

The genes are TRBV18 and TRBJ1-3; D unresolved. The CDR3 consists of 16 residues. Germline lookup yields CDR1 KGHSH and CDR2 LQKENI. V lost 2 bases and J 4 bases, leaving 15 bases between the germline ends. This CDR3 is CASSPSAISGGNTIYF. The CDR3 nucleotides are TGTGCCAGCTCACCATCGGCAATCAGCGGGGGAAACACCATATATTTT.

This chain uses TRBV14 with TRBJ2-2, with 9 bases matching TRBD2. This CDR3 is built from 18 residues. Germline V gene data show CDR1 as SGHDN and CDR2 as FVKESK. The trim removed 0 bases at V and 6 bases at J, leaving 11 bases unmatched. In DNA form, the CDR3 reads TGTGCCAGCAGCCAAGAACTAGCGGGCGCGTCTTTCGCCGGGGAGCTGTTTTTT. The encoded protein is CASSQELAGASFAGELFF.

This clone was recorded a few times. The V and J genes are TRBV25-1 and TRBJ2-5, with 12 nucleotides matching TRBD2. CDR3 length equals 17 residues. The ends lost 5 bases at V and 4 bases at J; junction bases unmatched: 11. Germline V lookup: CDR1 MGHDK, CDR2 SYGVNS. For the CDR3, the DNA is TGTGCCAGCAGTCGCAATTTCGGGGGACTAGCGGGAGAGACCCAGTACTTC. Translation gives CASSRNFGGLAGETQYF.

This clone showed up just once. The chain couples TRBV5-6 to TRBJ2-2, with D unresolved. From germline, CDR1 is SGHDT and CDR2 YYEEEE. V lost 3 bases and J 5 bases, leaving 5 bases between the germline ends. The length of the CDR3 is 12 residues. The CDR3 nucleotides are TGTGCCAGCAGCTCCCCGACCGGGGAGCTGTTTTTT. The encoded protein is CASSSPTGELFF.

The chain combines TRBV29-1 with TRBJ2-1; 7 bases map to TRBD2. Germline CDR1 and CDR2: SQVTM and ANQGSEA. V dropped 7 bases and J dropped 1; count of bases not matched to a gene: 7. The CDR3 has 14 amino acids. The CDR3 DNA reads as TGCAGCGGAAGGGGAGGGAGTTCCTACAATGAGCAGTTCTTC. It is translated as CSGRGGSSYNEQFF.

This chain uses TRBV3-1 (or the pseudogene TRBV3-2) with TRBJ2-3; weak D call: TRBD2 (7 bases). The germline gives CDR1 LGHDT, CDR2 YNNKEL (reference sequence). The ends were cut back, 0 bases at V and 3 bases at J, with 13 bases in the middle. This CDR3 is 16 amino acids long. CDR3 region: CASSQEGGGPTDTQYF. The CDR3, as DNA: TGTGCCAGCAGCCAAGAGGGGGGGGGCCCGACAGATACGCAGTATTTT.

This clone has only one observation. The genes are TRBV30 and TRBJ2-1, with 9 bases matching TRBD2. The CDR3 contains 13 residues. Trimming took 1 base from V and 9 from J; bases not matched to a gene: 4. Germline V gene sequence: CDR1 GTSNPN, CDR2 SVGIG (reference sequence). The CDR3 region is CAWSALTSGEQFF. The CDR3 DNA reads TGTGCCTGGAGTGCTTTGACTAGCGGTGAGCAGTTCTTC.

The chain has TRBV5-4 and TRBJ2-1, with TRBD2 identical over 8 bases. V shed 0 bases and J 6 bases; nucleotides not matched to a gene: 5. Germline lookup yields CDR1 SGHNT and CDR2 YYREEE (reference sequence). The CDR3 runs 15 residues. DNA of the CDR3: TGTGCCAGCAGCTTGGTAGCGGGGATAAGCAATGAGCAGTTCTTC. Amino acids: CASSLVAGISNEQFF.

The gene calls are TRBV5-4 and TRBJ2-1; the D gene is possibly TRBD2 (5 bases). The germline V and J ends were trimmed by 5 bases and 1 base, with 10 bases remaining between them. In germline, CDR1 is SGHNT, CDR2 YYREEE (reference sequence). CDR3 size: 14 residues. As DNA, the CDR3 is TGTGCCAGCAGTCCAACGGGGTCCTACAATGAGCAGTTCTTC. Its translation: CASSPTGSYNEQFF.